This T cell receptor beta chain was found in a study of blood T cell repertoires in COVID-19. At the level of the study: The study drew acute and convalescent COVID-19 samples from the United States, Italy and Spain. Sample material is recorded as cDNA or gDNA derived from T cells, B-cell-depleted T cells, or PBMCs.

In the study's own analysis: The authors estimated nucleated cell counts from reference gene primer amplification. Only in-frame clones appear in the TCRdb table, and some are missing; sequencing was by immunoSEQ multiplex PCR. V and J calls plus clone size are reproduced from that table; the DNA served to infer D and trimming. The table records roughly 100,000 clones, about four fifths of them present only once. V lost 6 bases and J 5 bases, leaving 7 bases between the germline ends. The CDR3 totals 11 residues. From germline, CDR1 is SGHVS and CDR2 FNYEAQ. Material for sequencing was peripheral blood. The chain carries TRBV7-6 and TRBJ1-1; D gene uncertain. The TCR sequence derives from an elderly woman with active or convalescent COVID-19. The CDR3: CASRPGTEAFF. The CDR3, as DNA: TGTGCCAGCAGACCGGGGACTGAAGCTTTCTTT.